This T cell receptor beta chain was sequenced in a study of CD8 T cells in Susac syndrome (dated by TCRdb to the late 2010s). Notes on the research overall: Whether CD8+ T cell activation and differentiation in Susac syndrome was antigen driven was tested using repertoire sequencing.

Counted from cysteine to phenylalanine, this CDR3 has 13 amino acids. Only the CDR3 region is kept as DNA, spanning 39 bases read in frame from base 1. V loses 6 bases, J loses 1 base, and the germline ends lie 7 bases apart. Reading the germline V gene (reference sequence) gives CDR1 MNHEY and CDR2 SMNVEV. What the research found in general, with its limitations: The number of individuals in the TCR sequencing and HLA analysis was recognized as being relatively small.

Peripheral blood CD8+ and CD4+ T cells from healthy donors, Susac syndrome patients and multiple sclerosis patients were profiled by high-throughput TCR beta sequencing. Treatment-naive patients with stable or active relapsing-remitting disease fulfilling revised McDonald criteria were used as multiple sclerosis controls. Bulk CD8+ and CD4+ T cells were purified by magnetic negative isolation, while CD8+ TEMRA cells were enriched using FACS. Blood was drawn into EDTA tubes, processed within 24 hours, and PBMCs were isolated by density gradient centrifugation. PBMCs destined for TCR sequencing were cryopreserved in liquid nitrogen and later thawed in a 37 °C water bath. A purity of at least 90% was achieved for sorted or isolated CD4+, CD8+ and CD8+ TEMRA cells. RNA was extracted using the RNeasy kit, and roughly 0.45 to 1 microgram was reverse transcribed with random hexamers. The immunoSEQ multiplex PCR assay, covering 54 Vbeta and 13 Jbeta segments, was used to amplify TCR beta CDR3 regions. PCR amplification bias was corrected by using a synthetic template baseline for primer optimization and computational correction. The authors' analysis ran thus. Reads were annotated to V, D and J genes according to IMGT and were analyzed with immunoSEQ Analyzer, with only productive sequences retained. To calculate clonality, Shannon entropy was normalized by log2 of the number of productive unique sequences and then subtracted from one. Public and private clones were assessed among the 100 most prevalent clones of each patient and control. A clone was defined as Susac-specific if it was absent from the healthy and MS cohorts, from more than 850 published viral clones and from other ImmuneACCESS disease sequences. Clones were called with MiXCR by TCRdb after fastp trimmed the public reads at Q25, and only in-frame beta chains were retained. Each record represents a unique CDR3 protein, reported with the most common genes and DNA among its rows. The V and J calls reflect TCRdb's pipeline rather than the authors' work. The sample data list about 180,000 distinct CDR3 sequences, and almost 96% of these were observed just once. About 0.093% of the sample belongs to the ten largest clones.

In regard to this clonotype: Its antigen remains undetermined. No much larger clone is present one base from it, and per-base qualities are unavailable.

This TCR was sampled from a human donor with multiple sclerosis. Sample: CD4+ T cells from PBMCs. The V and J genes are TRBV27 and TRBJ1-5, and possibly TRBD1, on 6 matching bases. This receptor has the CDR3 CASSQGSNQPQHF. The sequence in DNA is TGTGCCAGCAGCCAGGGGAGCAATCAGCCCCAGCATTTT.